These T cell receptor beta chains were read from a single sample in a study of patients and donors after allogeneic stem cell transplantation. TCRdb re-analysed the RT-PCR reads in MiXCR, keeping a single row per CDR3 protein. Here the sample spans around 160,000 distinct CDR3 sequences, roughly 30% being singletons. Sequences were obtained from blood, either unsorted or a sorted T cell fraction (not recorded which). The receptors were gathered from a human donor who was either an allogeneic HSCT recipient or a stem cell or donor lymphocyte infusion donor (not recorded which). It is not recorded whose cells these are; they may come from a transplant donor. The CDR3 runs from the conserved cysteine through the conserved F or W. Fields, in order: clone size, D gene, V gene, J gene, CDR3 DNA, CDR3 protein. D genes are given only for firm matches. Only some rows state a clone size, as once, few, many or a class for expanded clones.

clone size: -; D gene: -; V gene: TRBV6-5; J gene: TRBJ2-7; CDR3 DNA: TGTGCCAGCAGTTATAGGACCTCCTACGAGCAGTACTTC; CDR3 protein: CASSYRTSYEQYF
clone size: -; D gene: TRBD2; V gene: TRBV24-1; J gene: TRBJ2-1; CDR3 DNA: TGTGCCACCAGTGATTCGAGCGGGAGCTCCTACAATGAGCAGTTCTTC; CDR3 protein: CATSDSSGSSYNEQFF
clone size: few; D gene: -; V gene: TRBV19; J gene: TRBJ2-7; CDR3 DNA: TGTGCCAGTAGTGCGAGACTCCTCACCTACGAGCAGTACTTC; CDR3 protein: CASSARLLTYEQYF
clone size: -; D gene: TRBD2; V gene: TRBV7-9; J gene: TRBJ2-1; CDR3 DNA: TGTGCCAGCAGCTTTCTGACTAGCGGGAAATACAATGAGCAGTTCTTC; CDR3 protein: CASSFLTSGKYNEQFF
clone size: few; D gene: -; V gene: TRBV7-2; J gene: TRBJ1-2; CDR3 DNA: TGTGCCAGCAGCGAGGACCCGGGTAACTATGGCTACACCTTC; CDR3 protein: CASSEDPGNYGYTF
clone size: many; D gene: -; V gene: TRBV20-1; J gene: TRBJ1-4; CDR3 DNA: TGCAGTGCTACTCGTACAGGGAATGAAAAACTGTTTTTT; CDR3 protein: CSATRTGNEKLFF
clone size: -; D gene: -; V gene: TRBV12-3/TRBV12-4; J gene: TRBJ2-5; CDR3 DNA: TGTGCCAGCACAGGACAGAGACGGGAGACCCAGTACTTC; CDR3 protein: CASTGQRRETQYF
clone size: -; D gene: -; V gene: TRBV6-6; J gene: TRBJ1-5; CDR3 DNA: TGTGCCAGCGGTCTTACAGGAGCTAGCAATCAGCCCCAGCATTTT; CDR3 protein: CASGLTGASNQPQHF
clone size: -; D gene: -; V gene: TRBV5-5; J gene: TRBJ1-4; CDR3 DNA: TGTGCCAGCAGCTTGGTTTTCGGTGAAAAACTGTTTTTT; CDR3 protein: CASSLVFGEKLFF
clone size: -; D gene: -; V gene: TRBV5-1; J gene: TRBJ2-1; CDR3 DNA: TGCGCCAGCCGAACACAGAGCTCCTACAATGAGCAGTTCTTC; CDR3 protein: CASRTQSSYNEQFF
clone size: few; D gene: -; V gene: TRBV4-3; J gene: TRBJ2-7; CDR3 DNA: TGCGCCAGCAGCCAAGATTCGACGGTACGTGAGCAGTACTTC; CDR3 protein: CASSQDSTVREQYF
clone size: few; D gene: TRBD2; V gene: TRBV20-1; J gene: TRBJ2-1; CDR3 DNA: TGCAGTGCTACTAGCGGATACAATGAGCAGTTCTTC; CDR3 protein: CSATSGYNEQFF
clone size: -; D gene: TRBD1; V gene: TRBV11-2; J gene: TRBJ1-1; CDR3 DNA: TGTGCCAGCAGCTTTACAGGGGGCAAGTTTTTCTTT; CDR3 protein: CASSFTGGKFFF
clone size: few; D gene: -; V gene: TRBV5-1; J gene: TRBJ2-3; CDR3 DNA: TGCGCCAGCAGCTCCACCCGGGTAGATACGCAGTATTTT; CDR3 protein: CASSSTRVDTQYF
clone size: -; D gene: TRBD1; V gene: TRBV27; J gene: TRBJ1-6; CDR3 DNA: TGTGCCAGCAGTAGAAATCGGGACAGGGTGTGGAATTCACCCCTCCACTTT; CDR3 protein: CASSRNRDRVWNSPLHF
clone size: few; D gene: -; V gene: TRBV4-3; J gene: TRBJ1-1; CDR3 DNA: TGCGCCAGCAGTAGGGGAGTCGACACTGAAGCTTTCTTT; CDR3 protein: CASSRGVDTEAFF
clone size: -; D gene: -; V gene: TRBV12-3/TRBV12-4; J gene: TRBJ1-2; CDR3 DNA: TGTGCCAGCAGTCTCCTGACATCGAATAACACCTTC; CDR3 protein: CASSLLTSNNTF
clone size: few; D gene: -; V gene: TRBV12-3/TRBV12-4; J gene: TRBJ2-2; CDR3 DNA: TGTGCCAGCCGTATTGGGGGCGGAACCGGGGAGCTGTTTTTT; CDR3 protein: CASRIGGGTGELFF
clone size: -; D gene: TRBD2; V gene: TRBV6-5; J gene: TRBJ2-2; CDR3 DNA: TGTGCCAGCAGTTCCTGGAGCGGGAGGTTAGCCGGGGAGCTGTTTTTT; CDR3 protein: CASSSWSGRLAGELFF
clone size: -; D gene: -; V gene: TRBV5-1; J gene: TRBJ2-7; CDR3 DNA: TGCGCCAGCAGCTTCGGTAGCTACTACGAGCAGTACTTC; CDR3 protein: CASSFGSYYEQYF
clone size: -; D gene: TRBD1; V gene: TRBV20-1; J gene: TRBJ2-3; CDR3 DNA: TGCAGTGCTGGGACAGGGGGGAGCACAGATACGCAGTATTTT; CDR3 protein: CSAGTGGSTDTQYF
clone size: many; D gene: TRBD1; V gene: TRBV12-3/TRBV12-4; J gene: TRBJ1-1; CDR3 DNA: TGTGCCAGCAGCTGGGACAGGGGACTTGAAGCTTTCTTT; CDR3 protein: CASSWDRGLEAFF
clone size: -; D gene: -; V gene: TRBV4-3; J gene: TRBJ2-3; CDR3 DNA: TGCGCCAGCAGCCAAGAAACCACTGGGACAGATACGCAGTATTTT; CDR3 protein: CASSQETTGTDTQYF
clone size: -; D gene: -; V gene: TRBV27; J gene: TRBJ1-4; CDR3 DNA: TGTGCCAGCAGTTCTATCCGGGGTCATGGAAAACTGTTTTTT; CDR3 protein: CASSSIRGHGKLFF
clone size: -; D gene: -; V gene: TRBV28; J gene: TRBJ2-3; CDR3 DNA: TGTGCCAGCAGTACCATCCTCTGGGGAGATACGCAGTATTTT; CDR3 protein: CASSTILWGDTQYF
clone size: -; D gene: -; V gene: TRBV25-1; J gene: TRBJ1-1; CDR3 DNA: TGTGCCAGCAGTAGTTTGGGGCCGACAGACGAAGCTTTCTTT; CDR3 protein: CASSSLGPTDEAFF
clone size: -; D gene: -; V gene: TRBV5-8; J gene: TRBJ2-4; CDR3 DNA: TGTGCCAGCAGCTTGCCGAACATTCAGTACTTC; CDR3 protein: CASSLPNIQYF
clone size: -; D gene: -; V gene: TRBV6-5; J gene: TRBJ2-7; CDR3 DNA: TGTGCCAGCAGTTACTTTACTAGCTCTCCACCCTACGAGCAGTACTTC; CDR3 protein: CASSYFTSSPPYEQYF
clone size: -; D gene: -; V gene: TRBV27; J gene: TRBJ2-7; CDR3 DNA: TGTGCCAGCAGTTTTGGACAGCTGGGCGAGCAGTACTTC; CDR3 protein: CASSFGQLGEQYF
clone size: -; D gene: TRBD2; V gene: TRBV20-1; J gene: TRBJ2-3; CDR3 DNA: TGCAGTGCTGGCGCCGTAGCGGGAGCCCTAGATACGCAGTATTTT; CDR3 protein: CSAGAVAGALDTQYF
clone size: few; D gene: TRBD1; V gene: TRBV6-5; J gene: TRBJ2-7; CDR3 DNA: TGTGCCAACTTCTCCCCCTCGGGACAGGCCTCCTACGAGCAGTACTTC; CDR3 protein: CANFSPSGQASYEQYF
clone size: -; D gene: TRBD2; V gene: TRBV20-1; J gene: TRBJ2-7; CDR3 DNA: TGCAGCTGCCGAGGCGGGAGTACGTACGAGCAGTACTTC; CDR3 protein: CSCRGGSTYEQYF
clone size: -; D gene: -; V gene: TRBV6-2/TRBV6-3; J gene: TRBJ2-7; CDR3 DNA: TGTGCCAGCAGTTACCAGGGAGCCTACGAGCAGTACTTC; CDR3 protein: CASSYQGAYEQYF
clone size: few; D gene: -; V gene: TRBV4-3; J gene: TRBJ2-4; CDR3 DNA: TGCGCCAGCAGCCAAGGGGCCTGGCAGAAAAACATTCAGTACTTC; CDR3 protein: CASSQGAWQKNIQYF
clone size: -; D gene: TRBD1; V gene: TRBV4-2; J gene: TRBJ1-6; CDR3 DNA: TGTGCCAGCAGCCCACTGTGGACAGGGAGAGCACCCCTCCACTTT; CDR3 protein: CASSPLWTGRAPLHF
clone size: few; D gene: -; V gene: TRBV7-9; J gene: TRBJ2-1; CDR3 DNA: TGTGCCAGCAGCCGACCGGGACGAGGCATTGGGGGCTACTACAATGAGCAGTTCTTC; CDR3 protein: CASSRPGRGIGGYYNEQFF
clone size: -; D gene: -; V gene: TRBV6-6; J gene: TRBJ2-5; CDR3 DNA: TGTGCCAGCAGCCGGCCGGGTTTAGAGACCCAGTACTTC; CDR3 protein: CASSRPGLETQYF
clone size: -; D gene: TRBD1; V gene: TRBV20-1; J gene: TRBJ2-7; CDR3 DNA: TGCAGTGCTTTGGGACAGGGCAACGAGCAGTACTTC; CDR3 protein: CSALGQGNEQYF
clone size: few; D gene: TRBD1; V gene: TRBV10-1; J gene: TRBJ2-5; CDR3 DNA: TGCGCCAGCAGATCCGGGACAGGGGAGACCCAGTACTTC; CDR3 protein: CASRSGTGETQYF
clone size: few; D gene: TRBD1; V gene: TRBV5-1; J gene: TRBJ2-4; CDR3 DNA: TGCGCCAGCAGCTTGTCCCCGCGAGGGGGCCAAAACATTCAGTACTTC; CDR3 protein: CASSLSPRGGQNIQYF
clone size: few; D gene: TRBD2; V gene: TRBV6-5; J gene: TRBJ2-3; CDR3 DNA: TGTGCCAGCAGTTCCACCTACCCCCTAGCGGAGAACACAGATACGCAGTATTTT; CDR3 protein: CASSSTYPLAENTDTQYF
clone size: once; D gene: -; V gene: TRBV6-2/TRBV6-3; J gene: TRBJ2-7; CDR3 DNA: TGTGCCAGCAGTTGCGTCGGGCTCTACGAGCAGTACTTC; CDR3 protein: CASSCVGLYEQYF
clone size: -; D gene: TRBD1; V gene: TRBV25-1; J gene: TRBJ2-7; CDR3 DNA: TGTGCCAGCGGGGGACAGGGATTCTCCTACGAGCAGTACTTC; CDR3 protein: CASGGQGFSYEQYF
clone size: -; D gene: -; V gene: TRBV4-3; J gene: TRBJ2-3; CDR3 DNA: TGCGCCAGCAGCCAATCTCCGGCCCCTCAAGATACGCAGTATTTT; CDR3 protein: CASSQSPAPQDTQYF